Below, one TCR beta chain is given with its context. Its specificity is unknown. V lost 5 bases to trimming and J lost 4 bases, with 14 bases between them. From germline, CDR1 is SGHTA and CDR2 FQGNSA. The CDR3 sequence is 14 residues long. The record originates from a study of Ad26.COV2.S vaccination and SARS-CoV-2 variants. Study-level information: Participant was drawn from the COV1001 Ad26.COV2.S trial arm. Ad26.COV2.S shots went into the muscle once or twice, 56 days apart. Study results and caveats: Post-vaccination spike-specific CD8+ and CD4+ T cell responses reportedly had substantial breadth.

Data came from immunoSEQ multiplex PCR; TCRdb stores just in-frame clones and leaves some out. The sample contains hundreds of thousands of clones, more than 75% of which appear only once. Treatment: some 20 received Ad26.COV2.S at low or high dose, single or two shots; roughly five received placebo; per-sample allocation not given. Specimens were obtained on day 63 following the first vaccine or placebo injection. Wuhan-strain spike was delivered by a replication-incompetent Ad26 vector. J is TRBJ1-1 and V is TRBV7-2, with a possible D match to TRBD1 (6 bases). This sequence was found in a person aged 18-60 years who received the Ad26.COV2.S COVID-19 vaccine or a placebo. Sequences were derived from peripheral blood, sampled in a trial of Ad26.COV2.S vaccine versus placebo. The CDR3 DNA is TGTGCCAGCAGCCCCTACAGGGTGGCCACTGAAGCTTTCTTT. Amino acids: CASSPYRVATEAFF.